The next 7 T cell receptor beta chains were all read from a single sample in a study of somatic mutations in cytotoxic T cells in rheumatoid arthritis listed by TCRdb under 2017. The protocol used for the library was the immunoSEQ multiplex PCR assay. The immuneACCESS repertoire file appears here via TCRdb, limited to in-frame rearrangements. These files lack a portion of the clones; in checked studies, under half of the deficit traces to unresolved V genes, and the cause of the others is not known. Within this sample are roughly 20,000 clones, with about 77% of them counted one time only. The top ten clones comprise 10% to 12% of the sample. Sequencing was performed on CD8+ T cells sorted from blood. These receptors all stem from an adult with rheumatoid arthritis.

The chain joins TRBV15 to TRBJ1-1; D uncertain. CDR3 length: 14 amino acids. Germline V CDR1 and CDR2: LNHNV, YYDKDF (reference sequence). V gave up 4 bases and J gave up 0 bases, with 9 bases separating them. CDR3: CATSKTDLNTEAFF. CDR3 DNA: TGTGCCACCAGCAAAACAGACTTGAACACTGAAGCTTTCTTT.

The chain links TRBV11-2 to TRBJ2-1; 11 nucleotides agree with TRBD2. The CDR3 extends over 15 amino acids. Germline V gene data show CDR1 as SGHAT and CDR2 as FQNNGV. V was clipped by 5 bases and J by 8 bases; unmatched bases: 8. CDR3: CASSPTSGALYEQFF. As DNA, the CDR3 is TGTGCCAGCAGCCCGACTAGCGGGGCCCTCTATGAGCAGTTCTTC. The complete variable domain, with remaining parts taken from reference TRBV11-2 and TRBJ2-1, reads EAGVAQSPRYKIIEKRQSVAFWCNPISGHATLYWYQQILGQGPKLLIQFQNNGVVDDSQLPKDRFSAERLKGVDSTLKIQPAKLEDSAVYLCASSPTSGALYEQFFGPGTRLTVL.

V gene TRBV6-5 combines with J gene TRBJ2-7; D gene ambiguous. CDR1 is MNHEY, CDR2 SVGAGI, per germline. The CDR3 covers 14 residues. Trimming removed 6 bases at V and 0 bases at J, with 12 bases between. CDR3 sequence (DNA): TGTGCCAGCAGCCCCCGGACGGACTCCTACGAGCAGTACTTC. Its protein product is CASSPRTDSYEQYF.

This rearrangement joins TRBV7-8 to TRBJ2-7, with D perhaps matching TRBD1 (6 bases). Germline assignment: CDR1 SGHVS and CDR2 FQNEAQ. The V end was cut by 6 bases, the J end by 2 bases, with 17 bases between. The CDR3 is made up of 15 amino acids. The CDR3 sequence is CASRHTRGIPYEQYF. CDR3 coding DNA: TGTGCCAGCAGGCACACCAGGGGAATCCCCTACGAGCAGTACTTC.

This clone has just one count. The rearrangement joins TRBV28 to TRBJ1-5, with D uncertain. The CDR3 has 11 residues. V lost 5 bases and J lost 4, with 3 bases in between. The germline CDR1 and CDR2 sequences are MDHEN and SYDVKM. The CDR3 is CASSRNQPQHF. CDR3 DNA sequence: TGTGCCAGCAGTAGAAATCAGCCCCAGCATTTT. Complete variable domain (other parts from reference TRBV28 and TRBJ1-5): DVKVTQSSRYLVKRTGEKVFLECVQDMDHENMFWYRQDPGLGLRLIYFSYDVKMKEKGDIPEGYSVSREKKERFSLILESASTNQTSMYLCASSRNQPQHFGDGTRLSIL.

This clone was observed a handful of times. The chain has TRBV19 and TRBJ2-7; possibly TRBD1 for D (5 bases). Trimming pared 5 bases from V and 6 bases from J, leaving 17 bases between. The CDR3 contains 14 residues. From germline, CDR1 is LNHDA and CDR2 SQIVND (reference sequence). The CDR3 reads CASSEWPGRGEQYF. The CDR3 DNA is TGTGCCAGTAGTGAATGGCCGGGTAGGGGCGAGCAGTACTTC.

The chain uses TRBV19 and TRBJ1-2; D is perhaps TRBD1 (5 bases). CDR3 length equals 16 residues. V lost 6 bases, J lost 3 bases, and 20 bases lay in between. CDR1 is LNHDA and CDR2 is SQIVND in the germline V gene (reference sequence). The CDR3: CASSHLPGTSDYGYTF. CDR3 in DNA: TGTGCCAGTAGCCATTTACCAGGGACTTCTGACTATGGCTACACCTTC.